This T cell receptor (beta chain) came from a study of CD8 T cells in Susac syndrome. Reverse transcription used about 0.45 to 1 ug RNA and random hexamers. A multiplex approach, immunoSEQ multiplex PCR, amplified TCR beta CDR3 across 54 Vbeta and 13 Jbeta. TCRdb recomputed calls from the immunoSEQ multiplex PCR reads with MiXCR, one row per CDR3 protein. The table includes around 280,000 distinct CDR3 sequences, about 91% detected once. The study's findings and limits: The study recognized that the number of individuals in its TCR sequencing and HLA analysis was relatively small.

V shed 4 bases and J shed 7 bases, with 20 bases lying between them. Germline V CDR1 and CDR2: SGHTA, FQGNSA. This CDR3 spans 16 amino acids. This clonotype was observed a few times. Antigen: not known. Multiple sclerosis controls were treatment-naive patients with stable or active relapsing-remitting disease. Bulk CD8+ and CD4+ cells came from magnetic negative isolation; CD8+ TEMRA by FACS. This TCR was recovered from a human donor with multiple sclerosis. The sequenced sample was CD4+ T cells from PBMCs. This chain links TRBV7-2 with TRBJ1-5, with D unclear. CDR3 bases: TGTGCCAGCAGCTCCCGATTCAGCGGCATGGGACAGCCCCAGCATTTT. Translating it yields CASSSRFSGMGQPQHF.